The 31 T cell receptor beta chains presented below share a single source sample, sequenced in a study of blood T cell repertoires in COVID-19. Libraries were prepared by immunoSEQ multiplex PCR; TCRdb keeps only in-frame clonotypes and omits some of them. The sample yields about 140,000 clones, about four fifths seen once. What was sequenced was PBMCs or T cells enriched from blood (not recorded which). The origin of the receptors is a man aged 35-49 years with acute COVID-19.

This clone was recorded a few times. The V gene is TRBV3-1 (or the pseudogene TRBV3-2), the J gene TRBJ1-6, with D uncertain. Germline CDR1 reads LGHDT; CDR2 reads YNNKEL (reference sequence). V gave up 4 bases and J gave up 7 bases, with 14 bases separating them. CDR3 size: 15 residues. CDR3 sequence reads: CASSPGLSGNSPLHF. The CDR3 DNA reads as TGTGCCAGCAGCCCGGGATTGTCGGGGAATTCACCCCTCCACTTT.

V usage is TRBV9 and J usage is TRBJ2-1, with 10 bases identical to TRBD2. The ends lost 0 bases at V and 7 bases at J; junction bases unmatched: 13. Germline CDR1 reads SGDLS; CDR2 reads YYNGEE. CDR3 length equals 18 residues. CDR3 amino acids: CASSVATGQREGWNEQFF. In DNA form, the CDR3 reads TGTGCCAGCAGCGTAGCTACTGGCCAGCGGGAGGGGTGGAATGAGCAGTTCTTC. Supplemented by reference TRBV9 and TRBJ2-1, the full variable domain reads DSGVTQTPKHLITATGQRVTLRCSPRSGDLSVYWYQQSLDQGLQFLIQYYNGEERAKGNILERFSAQQFPDLHSELNLSSLELGDSALYFCASSVATGQREGWNEQFFGPGTRLTVL.

The chain uses TRBV7-2 and TRBJ2-1; 7 positions match TRBD1. The V segment lost 5 bases and the J segment 8 bases; nucleotides outside the gene matches: 6. The germline gives CDR1 SGHTA, CDR2 FQGNSA. The CDR3 length is 13 residues. The CDR3 region is CASSTVGGYEQFF. The CDR3 nucleotides are TGTGCCAGCAGCACGGTAGGGGGCTATGAGCAGTTCTTC.

This chain uses TRBV19 with TRBJ2-6; 7 positions match TRBD2. This CDR3 spans 15 amino acids. Germline loops: CDR1 LNHDA, CDR2 SQIVND (reference sequence). The ends lost 3 bases at V and 2 bases at J; junction bases unmatched: 1. CDR3: CASSIGGTGANVLTF. The CDR3 DNA follows: TGTGCCAGTAGTATCGGGGGGACTGGGGCCAACGTCCTGACTTTC.

This clone was seen only a few times. This chain uses TRBV14 with TRBJ2-6; the D is unclear. V lost 2 bases and J 0 bases, leaving 8 bases between the germline ends. CDR3 size: 16 residues. CDR1 is SGHDN and CDR2 is FVKESK in the germline V gene. DNA of the CDR3: TGTGCCAGCAGCCAAATTCGAGGCTCTGGGGCCAACGTCCTGACTTTC. The encoded protein is CASSQIRGSGANVLTF.

The chain is built from TRBV18 and TRBJ1-1; maybe TRBD1 (6 bases). Trimming removed 6 bases at V and 0 bases at J, with 11 bases between. The germline V gene encodes CDR1 KGHSH and CDR2 LQKENI. The CDR3 contains 14 residues. The CDR3 spells CASSPRQVNTEAFF. In DNA form, the CDR3 reads TGTGCCAGCTCGCCCAGACAGGTGAACACTGAAGCTTTCTTT.

CDR3 amino acids: CASSIGTGTGANVLTF. The DNA for the CDR3 is TGTGCCAGTAGTATAGGGACAGGGACTGGGGCCAACGTCCTGACTTTC. The chain carries TRBV19 and TRBJ2-6, with TRBD1 identical over 8 bases. V lost 1 base, J lost 2 bases, and 1 base stayed unmatched. Germline CDR1 reads LNHDA; CDR2 reads SQIVND (reference sequence). The CDR3 is made up of 16 amino acids.

The chain recombines TRBV6-5 with TRBJ2-5; D may be TRBD2 (5 bases). Germline V CDR1 and CDR2: MNHEY, SVGAGI. The CDR3 loop spans 14 amino acids. Trimming stripped 0 bases from V and 4 bases from J, with 9 bases between. The CDR3 here is CASSYSAGGETQYF. CDR3 bases: TGTGCCAGCAGTTACTCGGCAGGAGGAGAGACCCAGTACTTC.

V and J are TRBV11-2 and TRBJ2-5, with D unclear. Germline assignment: CDR1 SGHAT and CDR2 FQNNGV. The V gene lost 5 bases and the J gene lost 2 bases, with 15 bases spanning the gap. This CDR3 is 15 amino acids long. The CDR3 protein is CASSPEAGFQETQYF. Written as DNA, the CDR3 is TGTGCCAGCAGCCCCGAGGCCGGATTTCAAGAGACCCAGTACTTC.

The chain employs TRBV27 and TRBJ2-7; 8 bases are a match to TRBD2. Germline V lookup: CDR1 MNHEY, CDR2 SMNVEV (reference sequence). The CDR3 runs 13 residues. J lost 7 bases, V lost 4 bases, and 6 bases had no gene match. The CDR3 coding sequence is TGTGCCAGCAGTTCCCCGGGGGGGAGAGAGCAGTACTTC. It yields the protein CASSSPGGREQYF.

The V call is TRBV6-5, the J call TRBJ1-1, with a weak D call TRBD1 (6 bases). Germline assignment: CDR1 MNHEY and CDR2 SVGAGI. The V end lost 0 bases, the J end lost 6 bases, and 8 bases lay between the germline ends. The CDR3 is 13 residues long. CDR3 loop: CASSYSGGAEAFF. The CDR3 DNA reads TGTGCCAGCAGTTACTCTGGGGGCGCTGAAGCTTTCTTT.

The V call is TRBV4-3, the J call TRBJ1-6, with a tentative D call TRBD1 (5 bases). CDR3 length: 16 amino acids. Trimming took 1 base from V and 10 from J, leaving 17 bases between them. Germline values: CDR1 LGHNA, CDR2 YSLEER. The CDR3 is CASSQAPGSWVSPLHF. Written as DNA, the CDR3 is TGCGCCAGCAGCCAAGCCCCAGGGTCATGGGTCTCACCCCTCCACTTT.

This chain joins TRBV28 and TRBJ2-1; 13 nucleotides line up with TRBD2. The V gene end was trimmed by 5 bases and the J gene end by 8 bases; junction bases not matched to a gene: 12. This CDR3 is built from 17 residues. Germline assignment: CDR1 MDHEN and CDR2 SYDVKM. In DNA, the CDR3 is TGTGCCAGCAGTCTCGGGACTAGCGGGAATTGGTTAGATGAGCAGTTCTTC. It translates to CASSLGTSGNWLDEQFF.

The V gene is TRBV9, the J gene TRBJ2-3; 7 positions match TRBD1. The CDR3 has 15 residues. J gave up 4 bases and V 0 bases, and 5 bases lay outside the gene matches. Germline V CDR1 and CDR2: SGDLS, YYNGEE. For the CDR3, the DNA is TGTGCCAGCAGCGTAGGACAGGGATCCGCAGATACGCAGTATTTT. This translates into CASSVGQGSADTQYF.

This clone was detected once. This sequence joins TRBV28 and TRBJ1-2, with 9 bases lining up with TRBD1. The CDR3 spans 13 residues. Unmatched junction bases numbered 6, after V lost 2 bases and J lost 11 bases. Germline CDR1 reads MDHEN; CDR2 reads SYDVKM. DNA for the CDR3: TGTGCCAGCAGTTTAGAGGGACAGGGTGATTACACCTTC. Translation: CASSLEGQGDYTF.

The J gene is TRBJ1-1, the V gene TRBV29-1; no firm D call. Trimming stripped 8 bases from V and 5 bases from J, with 18 bases between. The germline V gene has CDR1 SQVTM and CDR2 ANQGSEA. The CDR3 consists of 13 residues. CDR3 protein: CSTPSEEGTEAFF. As DNA, the CDR3 is TGCAGCACACCTTCGGAAGAGGGAACTGAAGCTTTCTTT.

The genes are TRBV18 and TRBJ2-5; possibly TRBD1 for D (5 bases). Germline CDR1 reads KGHSH; CDR2 reads LQKENI. V was pared by 4 bases and J by 4 bases, with 19 bases between. This CDR3 has 16 residues. The CDR3 here is CASSRQPQGVGETQYF. In nucleotides, the CDR3 is TGTGCCAGCTCACGGCAACCCCAGGGTGTGGGAGAGACCCAGTACTTC.

V and J are TRBV19 and TRBJ2-7, with 10 bases fitting TRBD2. The V segment lost 3 bases and the J segment 3 bases; nucleotides outside the gene matches: 5. Germline CDR1 reads LNHDA; CDR2 reads SQIVND (reference sequence). The CDR3 has 15 residues. The CDR3 region is CASSMALAGDYEQYF. The CDR3, as DNA: TGTGCCAGTAGTATGGCGCTAGCGGGGGACTACGAGCAGTACTTC.

V gene TRBV19 combines with J gene TRBJ2-3; 8 bases are a match to TRBD1. CDR3 size: 13 residues. Germline loops: CDR1 LNHDA, CDR2 SQIVND (reference sequence). V shed 6 bases, J shed 6 bases, and the junction held 5 bases outside the gene matches. For the CDR3, the DNA is TGTGCCAGTAGGGACAGGGTGGTTGATACGCAGTATTTT. Residues: CASRDRVVDTQYF.

CDR3 sequence (DNA): TGTGCCAGCAGCATGGACAGTTCCCGGCCCCAGCATTTT. It translates to CASSMDSSRPQHF. This chain joins TRBV7-8 and TRBJ1-5, with D tentatively TRBD1 (6 bases). V lost 5 bases, J lost 9 bases, and 14 bases lay in between. Germline V gene data show CDR1 as SGHVS and CDR2 as FQNEAQ. The CDR3 runs to 13 residues. The whole variable domain, remainder taken from reference TRBV7-8 and TRBJ1-5, is GAGVSQSPRYKVAKRGQDVALRCDPISGHVSLFWYQQALGQGPEFLTYFQNEAQLDKSGLPSDRFFAERPEGSVSTLKIQRTQQEDSAVYLCASSMDSSRPQHFGDGTRLSIL.

This chain uses TRBV6-2 or TRBV6-3 with TRBJ2-5; 7 nucleotides match TRBD2. Germline V gene data show CDR1 as MNHEY and CDR2 as SVGEGT. The V gene end was trimmed by 5 bases and the J gene end by 3 bases; junction bases not matched to a gene: 6. The CDR3 has 14 amino acids. CDR3 region: CASSRLARKETQYF. The CDR3 DNA reads TGTGCCAGCAGTCGACTAGCCCGAAAAGAGACCCAGTACTTC.

This clone was observed a few times. The chain has TRBV6-5 and TRBJ1-5; D uncertain. The CDR3 consists of 13 residues. Trimming removed 6 bases from V and 0 bases from J, with 6 bases in between. The V gene's germline CDR1 is MNHEY and CDR2 SVGAGI. Here the CDR3 DNA reads TGTGCCAGCAGCTTAAATAGCAATCAGCCCCAGCATTTT. Its protein is CASSLNSNQPQHF.

This clone has only one observation. The rearrangement uses TRBV27 and TRBJ2-1, with 8 bases aligning to TRBD2. With 5 bases clipped from V and 7 bases from J, the junction kept 10 bases outside the gene matches. CDR1 and CDR2 (germline): MNHEY, SMNVEV (reference sequence). CDR3 size: 15 residues. This CDR3 is CASSNSGEVVNEQFF. The CDR3 DNA sequence: TGTGCCAGCAGTAATAGCGGGGAGGTTGTAAATGAGCAGTTCTTC.

This sequence joins TRBV6-5 and TRBJ2-2, with no clear D. Germline CDR1 MNHEY, CDR2 SVGAGI. The CDR3 has 15 amino acids. Trimming removed 6 bases at V and 0 bases at J, with 11 bases between. CDR3 residues: CASSRVSTNTGELFF. The CDR3 coding sequence is TGTGCCAGCAGCCGGGTCTCTACGAACACCGGGGAGCTGTTTTTT.

There are a few counts of this clone. The chain joins TRBV5-6 to TRBJ1-2; 11 bases map to TRBD1. The germline V gene encodes CDR1 SGHDT and CDR2 YYEEEE. V lost 0 bases, J lost 6 bases, and 7 bases stayed unmatched. There are 16 residues in the CDR3. The CDR3 here is CASSLVSGQGVDGYTF. The CDR3, as DNA: TGTGCCAGCAGCTTGGTTTCGGGACAGGGGGTAGATGGCTACACCTTC.

This clone was found a few times. The rearrangement links TRBV6-2 or TRBV6-3 to TRBJ2-1, with D maybe TRBD2 (6 bases). Trimming pared 2 bases from V and 6 bases from J, leaving 14 bases between. Germline V gene lookup returns CDR1 MNHEY and CDR2 SVGEGT. The CDR3 is 15 residues long. The CDR3 is CASSYGRGDFNEQFF. The CDR3 nucleotides read TGTGCCAGCAGTTACGGGCGGGGAGACTTCAATGAGCAGTTCTTC.

The rearrangement joins TRBV24-1 to TRBJ2-2; possible D gene TRBD1, 6 bases. CDR3 size: 15 residues. V lost 1 base and J lost 7, with 12 bases in between. Germline CDR1 is KGHDR and CDR2 is SFDVKD. The CDR3 region has the DNA TGTGCCACCAGTGATTTTGCAGGGGAAAGCGGGGAGCTGTTTTTT. Its translation: CATSDFAGESGELFF.

This clone was seen once. The chain has TRBV28 and TRBJ1-2; no definite D call. The CDR3 contains 13 residues. Trimming stripped 10 bases from V and 1 base from J, with 13 bases between. Per germline, CDR1 MDHEN and CDR2 SYDVKM. This CDR3 reads CATFVGSNYGYTF. The CDR3 region has the DNA TGTGCCACCTTCGTGGGCAGTAACTATGGCTACACCTTC.

This chain connects TRBV2 to TRBJ2-7; D is perhaps TRBD2 (5 bases). Looked up from germline, CDR1 is SNHLY and CDR2 is FYNNEI. V dropped 6 bases and J dropped 2 bases, with 14 bases sitting between them. The CDR3 loop spans 14 amino acids. The CDR3 sequence is CASRTAGITYEQYF. The CDR3 nucleotides are TGTGCCAGCAGGACCGCCGGGATCACCTACGAGCAGTACTTC.

CDR3 in amino acids: CASSLDRDHTEAFF. CDR3 DNA: TGCGCCAGCAGCCTGGACAGGGATCACACTGAAGCTTTCTTT. The chain links TRBV4-1 to TRBJ1-1; TRBD1 matches at 8 bases. J was trimmed by 3 bases and V by 4 bases; bases with no gene match: 4. The CDR3 runs 14 residues. Germline V lookup: CDR1 MGHRA, CDR2 YSYEKL.

The rearrangement links TRBV5-1 to TRBJ2-3, with D perhaps TRBD1 (6 bases). This CDR3 region has 15 residues. Trimming stripped 5 bases from V and 3 bases from J, with 16 bases between. CDR1 and CDR2 from the germline V gene are SGHRS and YFSETQ. The DNA for the CDR3 is TGCGCCAGCAGTGGGCAAGGGACAACAACAGATACGCAGTATTTT. This gives the protein CASSGQGTTTDTQYF.